This T cell receptor (beta chain) was identified during a study of T cells in Graves' hyperthyroidism and ophthalmopathy. The investigators amplified TCR beta CDR3 regions from RNA transcripts. HTBI primers were the set used in a first-round RT-PCR of the TCR CDR3. One entry per CDR3 protein results from TCRdb running MiXCR on the multiplex PCR reads. In the table there are around 600,000 distinct CDR3 sequences, 12% to 15% of which are singletons. Disease duration was under 3 months in the ophthalmopathy patients, who also had a Clinical Activity Score of at least 3 and a NOSPECS grade of at least 4. Approximately 10 ml of fresh peripheral blood supplied the PBMCs. This clonotype was counted at least ten times. The V gene's germline CDR1 is SGHNT and CDR2 YENEEA. V gave up 1 base and J gave up 0 bases; unmatched junction bases: 12. CDR3 size: 19 residues.

Specimen: blood. The chain joins TRBV11-3 to TRBJ2-1, with 7 bases matching TRBD2. The sequence came from a woman aged 18-29 years with Graves' ophthalmopathy. This chain's CDR3 is CASSLGIGLVKSSYNEQFF. In nucleotides, the CDR3 is TGTGCCAGCAGCTTAGGGATCGGACTAGTAAAGAGCTCCTACAATGAGCAGTTCTTC.